Listed here is a single T cell receptor beta chain. PCR used 60 Vbeta primers and 13 Jbeta primers. Profiling relied on immunoSEQ multiplex PCR, and the TCRdb table lists in-frame clones only, not all of them. The repertoire holds around 140,000 clones, 70% to 85% seen once, with around 1.9% in the top ten. This sample was taken from a study of cytomegalovirus exposure and HLA in healthy donors. The CDR3 sequence is 16 residues long. From germline, CDR1 is MGHDK and CDR2 SYGVNS. The V gene end was trimmed by 3 bases and the J gene end by 5 bases; junction bases not matched to a gene: 7. Material for sequencing was PBMCs. The genes are TRBV25-1 and TRBJ2-5, with 12 bases lining up with TRBD2. The receptor comes from a middle-aged man in good health and CMV-seronegative. The CDR3 bases are TGTGCCAGCAGTGACAGACTAGCGGGGGAGGGGGAGACCCAGTACTTC. This codes for CASSDRLAGEGETQYF.